This TCR beta chain was recorded in a study of CD8+ T cells in alopecia areata. Background on the study: The investigators scored severity in treated patients by the percentage of affected scalp area.

Treatment denoted: oral pan-JAK inhibitor, 5-10 mg twice daily. Sequencing relied on a cDNA template that was reverse transcribed from extracted RNA. Method: immunoSEQ multiplex PCR; TCRdb's copy keeps in-frame clones and lacks some. The table shows under 300,000 clones, with roughly 63% occurring only once. The length of the CDR3 is 14 residues. The V end was cut by 3 bases, the J end by 4 bases, with 13 bases between. Looked up from germline, CDR1 is SGHNT and CDR2 is YYREEE (reference sequence). The V and J genes are TRBV5-4 and TRBJ1-1; no reliable D call. The TCR originated in a human donor with alopecia areata. The starting material was CD4+ T cells sorted from blood, obtained at approximately week 51, from a patient treated with tofacitinib. CDR3 nucleotides: TGTGCCAGCAGCTCTGACGCCCCGAGCACTGAAGCTTTCTTT. It encodes CASSSDAPSTEAFF.